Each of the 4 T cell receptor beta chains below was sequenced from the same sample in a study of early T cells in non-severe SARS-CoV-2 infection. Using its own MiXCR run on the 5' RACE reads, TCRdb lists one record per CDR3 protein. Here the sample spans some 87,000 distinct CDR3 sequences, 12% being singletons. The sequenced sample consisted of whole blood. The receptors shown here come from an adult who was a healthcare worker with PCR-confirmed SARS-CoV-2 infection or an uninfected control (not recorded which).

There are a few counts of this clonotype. The CDR3 DNA reads as TGTGCCAGCAGAAGGGGGGTTGAGCAGCCCCAGCATTTT. The encoded protein is CASRRGVEQPQHF. This chain uses TRBV6-5 with TRBJ1-5, with a possible D match to TRBD1 (6 bases). Trimming took 6 bases from V and 7 from J, leaving 13 bases between them. The V gene's germline CDR1 is MNHEY and CDR2 SVGAGI. The CDR3 is 13 residues long.

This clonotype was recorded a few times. The CDR3 DNA sequence: TGCGCCAGCAGCCCAAGATCTGGGGGCGGTTCTTTGAACACTGAAGCTTTCTTT. It specifies CASSPRSGGGSLNTEAFF. This chain joins TRBV4-1 and TRBJ1-1; tentatively, D is TRBD1 (6 bases). This CDR3 is 18 amino acids long. Trimming removed 4 bases at V and 0 bases at J, with 21 bases between. Germline lookup yields CDR1 MGHRA and CDR2 YSYEKL.

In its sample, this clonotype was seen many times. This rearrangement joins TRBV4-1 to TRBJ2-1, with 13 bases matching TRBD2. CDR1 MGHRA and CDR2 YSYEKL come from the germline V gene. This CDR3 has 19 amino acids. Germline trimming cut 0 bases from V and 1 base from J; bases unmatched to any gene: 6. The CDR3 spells CASSQDGTSGKGSYNEQFF. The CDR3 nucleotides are TGCGCCAGCAGCCAAGATGGGACTAGCGGGAAGGGGTCCTACAATGAGCAGTTCTTC.

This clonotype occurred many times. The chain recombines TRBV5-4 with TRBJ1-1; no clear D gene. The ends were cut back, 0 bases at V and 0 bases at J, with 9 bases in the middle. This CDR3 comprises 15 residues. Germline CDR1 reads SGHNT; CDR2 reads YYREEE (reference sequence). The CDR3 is CASSLGWAMNTEAFF. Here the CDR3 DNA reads TGTGCCAGCAGCTTGGGATGGGCGATGAACACTGAAGCTTTCTTT.